This T cell receptor beta chain was retrieved from a study of cytomegalovirus exposure and HLA in healthy donors. General study results and limits: It was shown in a later analysis that HLA-associated TCR beta chains were more clonally expanded than other, equally common chains.

This CDR3 region has 15 residues. The germline V gene encodes CDR1 SEHNR and CDR2 FQNEAQ (reference sequence). As for this clone: Antigen: not known. A junction boundary mismatches the germline segment, possibly from a read error.

The PCR was carried out with 60 Vbeta primers and 13 Jbeta primers. Using immunoSEQ multiplex PCR, the repertoire was profiled, and TCRdb retains in-frame clones only, with some absent. The sample contains around 100,000 clones, around 80% of which appear only once. The receptor was isolated from a female donor in good health and CMV-seropositive. The specimen was PBMCs. The V gene is TRBV7-9, the J gene TRBJ2-1; a possible D gene is TRBD2 (6 bases). The CDR3 DNA reads as TGTTCCAGCAGCCGGGACTTCACCCGACACAATGAGCAGTTCTTC. Protein product: CSSSRDFTRHNEQFF. Filled out from reference TRBV7-9 and TRBJ2-1, the complete variable domain reads DTGVSQNPRHKITKRGQNVTFRCDPISEHNRLYWYRQTLGQGPEFLTYFQNEAQLEKSRLLSDRFSAERPKGSFSTLEIQRTEQGDSAMYLCSSSRDFTRHNEQFFGPGTRLTVL.